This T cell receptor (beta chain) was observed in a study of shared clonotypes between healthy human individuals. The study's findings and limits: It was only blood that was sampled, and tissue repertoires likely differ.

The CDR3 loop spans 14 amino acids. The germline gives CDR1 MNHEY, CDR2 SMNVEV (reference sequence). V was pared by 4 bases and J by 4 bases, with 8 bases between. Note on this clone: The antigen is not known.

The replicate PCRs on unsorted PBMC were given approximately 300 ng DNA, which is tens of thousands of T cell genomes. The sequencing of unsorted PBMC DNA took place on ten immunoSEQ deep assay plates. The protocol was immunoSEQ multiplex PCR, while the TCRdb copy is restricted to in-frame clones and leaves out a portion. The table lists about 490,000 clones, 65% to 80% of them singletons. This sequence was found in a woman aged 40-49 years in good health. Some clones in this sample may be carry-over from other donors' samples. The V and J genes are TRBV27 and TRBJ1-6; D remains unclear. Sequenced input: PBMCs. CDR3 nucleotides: TGTGCCAGCAGTTCCGTTTCTTATAATTCACCCCTCCACTTT. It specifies CASSSVSYNSPLHF.